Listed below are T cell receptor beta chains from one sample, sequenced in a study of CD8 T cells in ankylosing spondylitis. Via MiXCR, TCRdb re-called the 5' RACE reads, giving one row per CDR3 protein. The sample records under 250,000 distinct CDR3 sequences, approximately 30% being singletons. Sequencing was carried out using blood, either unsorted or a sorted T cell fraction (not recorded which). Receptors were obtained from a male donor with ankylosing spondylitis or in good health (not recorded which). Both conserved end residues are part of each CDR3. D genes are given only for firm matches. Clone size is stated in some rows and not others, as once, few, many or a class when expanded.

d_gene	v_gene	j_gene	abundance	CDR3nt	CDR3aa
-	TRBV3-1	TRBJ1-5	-	TGTGCCAGCAGCCCCGCCAGAAGCAATCAGCCCCAGCATTTT	CASSPARSNQPQHF
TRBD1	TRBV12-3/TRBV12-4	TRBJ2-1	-	TGTGCCAGCAGTCTCACAGGGACAGGGGGCGGGGATGAGCAGTTCTTC	CASSLTGTGGGDEQFF
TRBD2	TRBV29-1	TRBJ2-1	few	TGCAGCGTCAAGCGGGGAACCTACAATGAGCAGTTCTTC	CSVKRGTYNEQFF
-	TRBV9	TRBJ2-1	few	TGTGCCAGCAGCGTAGTTAGGGGTTACAATGAGCAGTTCTTC	CASSVVRGYNEQFF
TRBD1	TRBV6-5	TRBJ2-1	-	TGTGCCAGCACCTCAGGGGGCAATGAGCAGTTCTTC	CASTSGGNEQFF
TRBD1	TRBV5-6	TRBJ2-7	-	TGTGCCAGCAGGCGGACAGGGGAGTCCTACGAGCAGTACTTC	CASRRTGESYEQYF
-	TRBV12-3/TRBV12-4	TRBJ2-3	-	TGTGCCAGCAGCCCGAGAACCGGGGTTACAGATACGCAGTATTTT	CASSPRTGVTDTQYF
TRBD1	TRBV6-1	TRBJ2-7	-	TGTGCCAGCAGTCCCGCGGGACAGGGCTACGAGCAGTACTTC	CASSPAGQGYEQYF
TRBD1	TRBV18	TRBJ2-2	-	TGTGCCAGCTCACCTGGACAGGGAAGCACCGGGGAGCTGTTTTTT	CASSPGQGSTGELFF
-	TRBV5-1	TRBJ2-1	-	TGCGCCAGCAGCTTGGCCGACCCTAGGAATGAGCAGTTCTTC	CASSLADPRNEQFF
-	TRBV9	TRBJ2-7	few	TGTGCCAGCAGCGTAAATCCTCAGGGGGGGATAAACGAGCAGTACTTC	CASSVNPQGGINEQYF
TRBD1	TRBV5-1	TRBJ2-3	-	TGCGCCAGCAGCTTGCGAGGACAGGGCCCCCCAGATACGCAGTATTTT	CASSLRGQGPPDTQYF
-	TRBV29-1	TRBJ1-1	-	TGCAGCGCCTACCTGGGGAACACTGAAGCTTTCTTT	CSAYLGNTEAFF
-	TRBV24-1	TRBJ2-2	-	TGTGCCACCAGTACAGGCACCGGGGAGCTGTTTTTT	CATSTGTGELFF
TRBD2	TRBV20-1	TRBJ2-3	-	TGCAGTGCCCCGACTAGCGGGTATCTCACAGATACGCAGTATTTT	CSAPTSGYLTDTQYF
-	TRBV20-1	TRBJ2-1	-	TGCAGTGCCAGCAAGAACAATGAGCAGTTCTTC	CSASKNNEQFF
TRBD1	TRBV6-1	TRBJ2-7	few	TGTGCCAGCAGGCGGACAGGCACGGTCGTCTACGAGCAGTACTTC	CASRRTGTVVYEQYF
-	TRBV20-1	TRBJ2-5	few	TGCAGTGCTAGAGATCTCGAGTCCCAGTACTTC	CSARDLESQYF
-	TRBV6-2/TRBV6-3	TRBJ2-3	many	TGTGCCAGCAGTCAGACAACAGATACGCAGTATTTT	CASSQTTDTQYF
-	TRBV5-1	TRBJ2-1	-	TGCGCCAGCAGCGAACTAGCAGAGAGCTCCTACAATGAGCAGTTCTTC	CASSELAESSYNEQFF
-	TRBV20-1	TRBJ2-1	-	TGCAGTGCTAGAGGGGGGCCAGGTAATGAGCAGTTCTTC	CSARGGPGNEQFF
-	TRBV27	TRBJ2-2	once	TGTGCCAGCAGTTTAGGTCTAACGAACACCGGGGAGCTGTTTTTT	CASSLGLTNTGELFF
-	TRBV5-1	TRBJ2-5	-	TGCGCCAGCAGCTTGGTCAGTCTGGGGGAGACCCAGTACTTC	CASSLVSLGETQYF
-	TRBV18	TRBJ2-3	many	TGTGCCAGCTCACCACCAACCTTTGGTACGCAGTATTTT	CASSPPTFGTQYF
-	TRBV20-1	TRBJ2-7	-	TGCAGTGCTAGAGATCTGGAGAGGGAGCTCTACGAGCAGTACTTC	CSARDLERELYEQYF
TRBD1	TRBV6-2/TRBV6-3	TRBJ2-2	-	TGTGCCAGCAGGGACAGGGGGCGCCAGGGGGACACCGGGGAGCTGTTTTTT	CASRDRGRQGDTGELFF
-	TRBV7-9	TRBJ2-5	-	TGTGCCAGCAGCTTATACCAGGGCGCGGAAGAGACCCAGTACTTC	CASSLYQGAEETQYF
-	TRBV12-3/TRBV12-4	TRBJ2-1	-	TGTGCCAGCAGTTTAGCAATCAGGCATGAGCAGTTCTTC	CASSLAIRHEQFF
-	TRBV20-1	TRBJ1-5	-	TGCAGTGCTAGAAGGTCTCACAATAGCAATCAGCCCCAGCATTTT	CSARRSHNSNQPQHF
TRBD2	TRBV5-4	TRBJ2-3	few	TGTGCCAGCAGCTCGCCTGTGGCGGGGGGGCATACTGGGACAGATACGCAGTATTTT	CASSSPVAGGHTGTDTQYF
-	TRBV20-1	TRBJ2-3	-	TGCAGTCCCGAAGCTAGGAGCACAGATACGCAGTATTTT	CSPEARSTDTQYF
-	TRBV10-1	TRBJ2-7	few	TGCGCCAGCAGTGAGTCGCCGGGCTACGAGCAGTACTTC	CASSESPGYEQYF
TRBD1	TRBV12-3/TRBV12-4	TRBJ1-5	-	TGTGCCAGCATAACAGGGGGTAGCAATCAGCCCCAGCATTTT	CASITGGSNQPQHF
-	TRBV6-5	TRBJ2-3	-	TGTGCCAGCAGTTACTTAGGGGCAGGCTACACAGATACGCAGTATTTT	CASSYLGAGYTDTQYF
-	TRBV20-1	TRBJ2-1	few	TGCAGTGCTAGCGGGGGGCCGGATGAGCAGTTCTTC	CSASGGPDEQFF
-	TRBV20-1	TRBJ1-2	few	TGCAGTGCTAGAGAAGGTGTGATAGGGTTGAACTATGGCTACACCTTC	CSAREGVIGLNYGYTF
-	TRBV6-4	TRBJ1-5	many	TGTGCCAGCAGTGAGCAGGGGAATCAGCCCCAGCATTTT	CASSEQGNQPQHF
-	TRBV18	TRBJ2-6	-	TGTGCCAGCTCACCAATGGGGTACTCTGGGGCCAACGTCCTGACTTTC	CASSPMGYSGANVLTF
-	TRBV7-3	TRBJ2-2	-	TGTGCCAGCAGCTTGTCTAACACCGGGGAGCTGTTTTTT	CASSLSNTGELFF
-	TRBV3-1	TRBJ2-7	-	TGTGCCAGCAGCCAAGCTAGTTACGAGCAGTACTTC	CASSQASYEQYF
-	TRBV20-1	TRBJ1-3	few	TGCAGTGCTAGAGATCTGGCCCTAAGCCCTGGAAACACCATATATTTT	CSARDLALSPGNTIYF
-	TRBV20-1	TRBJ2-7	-	TGCAGTGCTCCAAGGGGGAGACCCTACGAGCAGTACTTC	CSAPRGRPYEQYF
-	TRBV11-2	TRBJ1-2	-	TGTGCCAGCAGCCACCATTACAGGGTTCAGGGCTACACCTTC	CASSHHYRVQGYTF
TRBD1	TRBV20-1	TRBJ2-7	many	TGCAGTGCACGCGACGACAGGGCCTACGAGCAGTACTTC	CSARDDRAYEQYF
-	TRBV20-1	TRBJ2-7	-	TGCAGTGCTAGAGATATCGACAGCGTCTCCTACGAGCAGTACTTC	CSARDIDSVSYEQYF
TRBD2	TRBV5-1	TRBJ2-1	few	TGCGCCAGCGGGACGGGACTAGTTGACAATGAGCAGTTCTTC	CASGTGLVDNEQFF
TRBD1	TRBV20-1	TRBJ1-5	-	TGCAGTGCTAACCCCGGCCTGGCAGGGGGCTATGGTCAGCCCCAGCATTTT	CSANPGLAGGYGQPQHF
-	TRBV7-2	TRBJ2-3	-	TGTGCCAGCAGCCGTCGGGATTCCACAGATACGCAGTATTTT	CASSRRDSTDTQYF
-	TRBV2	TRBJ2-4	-	TGTGCCAGCCGGACAGTAGACATTCAGTACTTC	CASRTVDIQYF
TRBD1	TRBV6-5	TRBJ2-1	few	TGTGCCAGCAGTTACTCGGGACAGGGGAATTGGGAGCAGTTCTTC	CASSYSGQGNWEQFF
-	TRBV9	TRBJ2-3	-	TGTGCCAGCAGCCCCCGGTGGCTGATCACAGATACGCAGTATTTT	CASSPRWLITDTQYF
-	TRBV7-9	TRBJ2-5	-	TGTGCCAGCAGTCTCGGACAGATACAAGAGACCCAGTACTTC	CASSLGQIQETQYF
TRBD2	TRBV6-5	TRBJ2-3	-	TGTGCCAGCAGTTCCCCATTCGTTAGCGGGGGGGCCACAGATACGCAGTATTTT	CASSSPFVSGGATDTQYF